This T cell receptor (beta chain) derives from a study of blood T cell repertoires in COVID-19. At the level of the study: Donors in the United States, Italy and Spain gave samples during acute or convalescent COVID-19. T cells, B-cell-depleted T cells, or PBMCs provided the cDNA or gDNA that served as material.

Original methodology: The assay estimated nucleated cells by amplifying reference gene primers. Assay: immunoSEQ multiplex PCR; the TCRdb copy retains only in-frame clones and omits some. Clonal size and the V and J genes are those of that table, whereas D and trimming came from the DNA. Of 95,000 to 100,000 clones listed, approximately 84% are singletons. Germline values: CDR1 KGHSH, CDR2 LQKENI. Trimming pared 4 bases from V and 7 bases from J, leaving 13 bases between. The length of the CDR3 is 13 residues. Sequenced sample: peripheral blood. The source of this sequence is a woman aged 55 to 70 with acute or convalescent COVID-19. The chain uses TRBV18 and TRBJ1-1, with D unresolved. The CDR3 region is CASSRAASLEAFF. CDR3 DNA: TGTGCCAGCTCACGAGCGGCCTCCCTTGAAGCTTTCTTT.